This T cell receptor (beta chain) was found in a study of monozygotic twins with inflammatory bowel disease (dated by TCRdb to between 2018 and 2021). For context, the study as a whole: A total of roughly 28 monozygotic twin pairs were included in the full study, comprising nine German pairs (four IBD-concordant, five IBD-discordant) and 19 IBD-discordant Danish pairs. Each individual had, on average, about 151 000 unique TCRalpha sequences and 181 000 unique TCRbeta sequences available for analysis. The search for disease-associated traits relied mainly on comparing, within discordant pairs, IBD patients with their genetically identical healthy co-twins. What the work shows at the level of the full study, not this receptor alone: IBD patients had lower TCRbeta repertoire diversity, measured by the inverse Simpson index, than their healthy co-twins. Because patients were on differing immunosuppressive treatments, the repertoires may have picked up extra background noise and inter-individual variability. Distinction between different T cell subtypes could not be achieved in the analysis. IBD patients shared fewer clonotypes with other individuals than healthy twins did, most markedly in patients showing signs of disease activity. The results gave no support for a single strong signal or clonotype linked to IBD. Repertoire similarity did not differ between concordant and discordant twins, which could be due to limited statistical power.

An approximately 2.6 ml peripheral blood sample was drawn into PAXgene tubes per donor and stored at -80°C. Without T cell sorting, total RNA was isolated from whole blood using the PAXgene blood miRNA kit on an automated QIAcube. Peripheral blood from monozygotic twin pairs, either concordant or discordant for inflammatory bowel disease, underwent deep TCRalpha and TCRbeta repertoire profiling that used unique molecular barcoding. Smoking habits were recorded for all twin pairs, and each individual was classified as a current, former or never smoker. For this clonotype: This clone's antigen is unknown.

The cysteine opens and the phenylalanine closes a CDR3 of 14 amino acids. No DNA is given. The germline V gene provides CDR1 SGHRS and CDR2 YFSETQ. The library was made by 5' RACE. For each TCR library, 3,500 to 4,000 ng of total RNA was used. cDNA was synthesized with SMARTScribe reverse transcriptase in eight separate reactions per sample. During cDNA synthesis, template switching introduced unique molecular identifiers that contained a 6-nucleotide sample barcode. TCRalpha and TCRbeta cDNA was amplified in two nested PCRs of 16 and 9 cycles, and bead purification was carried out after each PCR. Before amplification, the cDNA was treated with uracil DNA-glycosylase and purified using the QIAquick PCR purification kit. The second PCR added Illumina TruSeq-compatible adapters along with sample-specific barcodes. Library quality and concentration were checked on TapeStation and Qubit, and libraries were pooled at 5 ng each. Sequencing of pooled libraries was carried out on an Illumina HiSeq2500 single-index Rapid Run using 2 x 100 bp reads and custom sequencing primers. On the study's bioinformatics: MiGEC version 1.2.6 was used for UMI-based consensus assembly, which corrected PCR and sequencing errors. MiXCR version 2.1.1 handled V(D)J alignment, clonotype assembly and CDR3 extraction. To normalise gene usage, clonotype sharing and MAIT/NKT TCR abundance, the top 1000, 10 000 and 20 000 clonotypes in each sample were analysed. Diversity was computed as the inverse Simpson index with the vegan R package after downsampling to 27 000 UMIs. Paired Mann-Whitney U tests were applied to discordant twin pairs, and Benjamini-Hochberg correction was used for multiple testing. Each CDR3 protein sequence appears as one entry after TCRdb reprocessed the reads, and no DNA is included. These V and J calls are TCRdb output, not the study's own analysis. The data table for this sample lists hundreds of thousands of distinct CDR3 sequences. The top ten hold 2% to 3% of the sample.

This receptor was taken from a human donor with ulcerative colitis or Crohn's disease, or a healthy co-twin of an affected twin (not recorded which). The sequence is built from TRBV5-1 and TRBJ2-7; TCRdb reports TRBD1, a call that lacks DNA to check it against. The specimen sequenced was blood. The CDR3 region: CASSFSGQNYEQYF. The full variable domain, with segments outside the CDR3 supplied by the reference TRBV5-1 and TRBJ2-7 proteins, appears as KAGVTQTPRYLIKTRGQQVTLSCSPISGHRSVSWYQQTPGQGLQFLFEYFSETQRNKGNFPGRFSGRQFSNSRSEMNVSTLELGDSALYLCASSFSGQNYEQYFGPGTRLTVT.